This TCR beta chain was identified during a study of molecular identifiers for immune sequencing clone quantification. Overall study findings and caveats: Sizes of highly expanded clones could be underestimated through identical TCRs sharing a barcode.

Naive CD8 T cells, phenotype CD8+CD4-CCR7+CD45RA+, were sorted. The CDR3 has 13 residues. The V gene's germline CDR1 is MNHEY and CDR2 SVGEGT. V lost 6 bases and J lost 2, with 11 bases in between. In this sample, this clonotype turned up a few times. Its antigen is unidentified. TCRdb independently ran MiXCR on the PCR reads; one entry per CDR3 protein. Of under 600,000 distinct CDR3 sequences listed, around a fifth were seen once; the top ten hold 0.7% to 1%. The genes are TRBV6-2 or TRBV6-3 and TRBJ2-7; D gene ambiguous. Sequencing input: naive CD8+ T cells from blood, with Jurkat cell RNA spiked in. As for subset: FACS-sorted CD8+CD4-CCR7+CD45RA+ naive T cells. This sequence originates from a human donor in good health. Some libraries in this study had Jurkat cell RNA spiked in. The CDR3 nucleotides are TGTGCCAGCAGGTTGGCCACTGCCTACGAGCAGTACTTC. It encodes CASRLATAYEQYF.